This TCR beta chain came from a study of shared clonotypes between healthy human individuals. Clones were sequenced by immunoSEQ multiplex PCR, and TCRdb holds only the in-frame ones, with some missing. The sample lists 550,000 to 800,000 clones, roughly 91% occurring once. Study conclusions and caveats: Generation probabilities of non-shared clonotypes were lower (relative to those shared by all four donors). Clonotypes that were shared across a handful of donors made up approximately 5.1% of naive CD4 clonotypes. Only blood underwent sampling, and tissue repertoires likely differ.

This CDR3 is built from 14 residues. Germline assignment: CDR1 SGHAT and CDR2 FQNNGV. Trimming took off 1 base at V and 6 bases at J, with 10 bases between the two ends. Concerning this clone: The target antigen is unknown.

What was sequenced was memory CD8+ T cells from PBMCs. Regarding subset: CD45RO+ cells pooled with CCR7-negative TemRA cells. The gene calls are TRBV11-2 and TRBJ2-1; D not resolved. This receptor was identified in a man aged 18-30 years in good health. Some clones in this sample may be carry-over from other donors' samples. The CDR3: CASSLGSAINEQFF. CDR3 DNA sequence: TGTGCCAGCAGCTTAGGGAGTGCTATCAATGAGCAGTTCTTC.